The present TCR beta chain was sequenced within a study of regulatory dendritic cells for organ transplantation. Points from the study as a whole: Mature dendritic cells appeared to drive more memory CD8+ clonal expansion than regulatory ones. Memory T cells were less diverse than naive, with memory CD8+ most oligoclonal.

Produced via immunoSEQ multiplex PCR; TCRdb's table is partial and in-frame only. The data show 25,000 to 35,000 clones, roughly 80% seen once. On this clone: Its antigen is as yet unknown.

Germline V gives CDR1 SGHNT, CDR2 YENEEA. Trimming stripped 8 bases from V and 0 bases from J, with 13 bases between. The CDR3 contains 15 residues. The sequence derives from a human donor in good health. Input material: naive CD4+ T cells from blood. Subset noted: CD45RA+ naive T cells. The chain has TRBV11-3 and TRBJ2-2, with TRBD2 as a possible D gene (5 bases). CDR3 nucleotides: TGTGCCAGCGCACCCGGAGGCACGAACACCGGGGAGCTGTTTTTT. Its translation is CASAPGGTNTGELFF.